This TCR beta chain is from a study of human T cells and chemical hapten exposure. MiXCR was run by TCRdb on the RACE reads, yielding one entry per CDR3 protein. The table lists under 400,000 distinct CDR3 sequences, 4% to 6% of them singletons. In its sample, this clonotype was seen many times. This sample's time point: pre-sensitization, week 0. The treatment: therapeutic diphenylcyclopropenone sensitization with weekly scalp DPC. The clonotype comes from a woman in her fifties or sixties with alopecia areata. Some clones in this sample may be carry-over from other donors' samples. Sequencing was performed on whole blood, taken in connection with sensitization to the hapten diphenylcyclopropenone (DPC).

The CDR3 coding sequence is TGTGCCAGCAGTACCCGGACAGGGGAAACTGAAGCTTTCTTT. This gives the protein CASSTRTGETEAFF. The chain is built from TRBV12-3 or TRBV12-4 and TRBJ1-1, with TRBD1 identical over 9 bases. V dropped 5 bases and J dropped 5; count of bases not matched to a gene: 6. CDR3 length: 14 amino acids.